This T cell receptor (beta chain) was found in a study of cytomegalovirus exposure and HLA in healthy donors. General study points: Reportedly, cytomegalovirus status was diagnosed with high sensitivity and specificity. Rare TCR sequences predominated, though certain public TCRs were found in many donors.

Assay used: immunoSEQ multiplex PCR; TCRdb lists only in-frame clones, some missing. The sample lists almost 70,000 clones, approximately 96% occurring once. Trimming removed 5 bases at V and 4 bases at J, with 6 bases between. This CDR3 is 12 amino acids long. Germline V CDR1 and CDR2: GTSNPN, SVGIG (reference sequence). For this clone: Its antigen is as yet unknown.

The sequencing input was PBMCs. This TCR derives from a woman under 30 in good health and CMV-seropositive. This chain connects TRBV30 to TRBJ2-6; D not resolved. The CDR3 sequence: CAWARGANVLTF. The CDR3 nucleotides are TGTGCCTGGGCTCGGGGGGCCAACGTCCTGACTTTC.